Here is one T cell receptor beta chain with its context. Its antigen is still unknown. The data belong to a study of T cell clonotyping in hematopoietic cell transplantation. Whole-study context: Recipients' pretransplant samples followed cytoreduction.

General observations from the study: No sorting was done, leaving CD4 and CD8 contributions mixed. After transplant, recipient diversity fell while pathologically expanded clonotypes grew through day 180. Higher Inverse Simpson Index values in graft donor and pretransplant recipient predicted broader posttransplant TCR diversity.

The time point: recipient sample about 28 days before transplant, after cytoreduction. Trimming removed 4 bases from V and 1 base from J, with 13 bases in between. This CDR3 contains 15 residues. Germline-derived CDR1 and CDR2 are ENHRY and SYGVKD. Assay: immunoSEQ multiplex PCR; the TCRdb copy retains only in-frame clones and omits some. This sample carries about 19,000 clones, approximately 80% of them seen once, and the ten largest clones take less than 20%. The sequence came from a man aged 60 to 69 with acute myeloid leukemia. Some clones in this sample may be carry-over from other donors' samples. The sample here was peripheral blood mononuclear cells, taken before stem cell transplant. The chain carries TRBV10-3 and TRBJ2-5; TRBD1 or TRBD2 may be the D gene (5 bases each). The CDR3 sequence is CAISGQNGAQETQYF. CDR3 coding DNA: TGTGCCATCAGTGGGCAAAACGGGGCCCAAGAGACCCAGTACTTC.